The 26 T cell receptor beta chains reported below all come from one sample, sequenced in a study of CD8+CD57+ T cells in acquired aplastic anemia. Researchers used genomic DNA as the template to profile TCR beta VDJ and CDR3. TCRdb redid the calling of the reads with MiXCR, one entry per CDR3 protein. The sample holds roughly 290,000 distinct CDR3 sequences, under 65% seen once. Those patients picked for sequencing had displayed CD8+CD57+ cell expansion on flow cytometry. Sequencing was performed on sorted CD4+, CD8+, or CD8+CD57+ T cells (not recorded which) from PBMCs. These receptors all come from a human donor with aplastic anemia.

V is TRBV9 and J is TRBJ2-6; D might be TRBD2 (6 bases). Germline assignment: CDR1 SGDLS and CDR2 YYNGEE. V was cut by 4 bases and J by 0 bases, with 14 bases left in between. The CDR3 runs 17 residues. CDR3 sequence (DNA): TGTGCCAGCAGCCCCAGCGGGTGGTTCTCTGGGGCCAACGTCCTGACTTTC. Translating it yields CASSPSGWFSGANVLTF.

J is TRBJ2-7 and V is TRBV2, with 8 bases that match TRBD2. CDR3 length: 15 residues. J gave up 6 bases and V 6 bases, and 13 bases lay outside the gene matches. Germline-derived CDR1 and CDR2 are SNHLY and FYNNEI. DNA for the CDR3: TGTGCCAGCAGCCGTACGAGCGGGGGAAAGTTCGAGCAGTACTTC. Amino acids: CASSRTSGGKFEQYF.

The chain has TRBV9 and TRBJ2-5; 8 bases are a match to TRBD2. V dropped 4 bases and J dropped 4; count of bases not matched to a gene: 6. The germline V gene encodes CDR1 SGDLS and CDR2 YYNGEE. The CDR3 is made up of 14 amino acids. CDR3 DNA: TGTGCCAGCAGCACCGGGGGGGCAAGAGAGACCCAGTACTTC. It is translated as CASSTGGARETQYF.

This clonotype was detected only once. The chain is built from TRBV4-1 and TRBJ1-3; 7 nucleotides align to TRBD1. The germline CDR1 and CDR2 sequences are MGHRA and YSYEKL. With V trimmed by 2 bases and J by 2 bases, 0 bases remained unmatched. The CDR3 is made up of 14 amino acids. DNA for the CDR3: TGCGCCAGCAGCCAACAGGGGGCTGGAAACACCATATATTTT. This codes for CASSQQGAGNTIYF.

This clonotype was recorded a few times. The chain combines TRBV2 with TRBJ2-7; 9 nucleotides match TRBD2. CDR1 SNHLY and CDR2 FYNNEI come from the germline V gene. The CDR3 sequence is 15 residues long. With 0 bases clipped from V and 2 bases from J, the junction kept 2 bases outside the gene matches. As DNA, the CDR3 is TGTGCCAGCAGTGAAGCGGGCGGGGGGGCCTACGAGCAGTACTTC. Residues: CASSEAGGGAYEQYF. Full variable domain (remainder filled in from reference TRBV2 and TRBJ2-7): EPEVTQTPSHQVTQMGQEVILRCVPISNHLYFYWYRQILGQKVEFLVSFYNNEISEKSEIFDDQFSVERPDGSNFTLKIRSTKLEDSAMYFCASSEAGGGAYEQYFGPGTRLTVT.

The chain joins TRBV15 to TRBJ2-5; D is unresolved. The CDR3 totals 16 residues. V gave up 7 bases and J gave up 2 bases, with 20 bases separating them. CDR1 and CDR2 from the germline V gene are LNHNV and YYDKDF (reference sequence). CDR3 amino acids: CATISGTWTEQETQYF. In nucleotides, the CDR3 is TGTGCCACCATCTCGGGCACATGGACCGAGCAAGAGACCCAGTACTTC.

Turning to this clonotype: The junction and the germline gene differ at one end; a read error may be behind it. The gene calls are TRBV29-1 and TRBJ2-1, with 10 bases identical to TRBD2. Per the germline V gene, CDR1 is SQVTM and CDR2 is ANQGSEA. The CDR3 runs to 14 residues. The CDR3 nucleotides read TGCGGCGTTCGGACTAGCGGAGGGGAGTACGAGCAGTTCTTC. Its translation is CGVRTSGGEYEQFF.

The V gene is TRBV5-4, the J gene TRBJ2-5; 8 nucleotides agree with TRBD2. This CDR3 region has 18 residues. The J segment lost 4 bases and the V segment lost 0 bases, leaving 14 bases of the junction unmatched. The germline CDR1 and CDR2 sequences are SGHNT and YYREEE (reference sequence). Written as DNA, the CDR3 is TGTGCCAGCAGCTTGGGAGGGGTGCGGACTAGCTTGGCAGAGACCCAGTACTTC. Protein product: CASSLGGVRTSLAETQYF.

The chain recombines TRBV19 with TRBJ1-1; tentative D call: TRBD1 (5 bases). Trimming stripped 4 bases from V and 5 bases from J, with 8 bases between. Germline-derived CDR1 and CDR2 are LNHDA and SQIVND (reference sequence). The length of the CDR3 is 12 residues. The CDR3 region has the DNA TGTGCCAGTAGTACGGGACTTACTGAAGCTTTCTTT. Amino acid sequence: CASSTGLTEAFF.

J is TRBJ2-1 and V is TRBV20-1; TRBD1 matches at 7 bases. Germline loops: CDR1 DFQATT, CDR2 SNEGSKA (reference sequence). The CDR3 length is 14 residues. V gave up 0 bases and J gave up 5 bases; unmatched junction bases: 4. The CDR3: CSARDGTADNEQFF. The CDR3 DNA sequence: TGCAGTGCTAGAGATGGGACAGCCGACAATGAGCAGTTCTTC.

V is TRBV2 and J is TRBJ1-2; D is unresolved. This CDR3 contains 12 residues. The germline gives CDR1 SNHLY, CDR2 FYNNEI. V was clipped by 8 bases and J by 2 bases, with 9 bases between them. In DNA form, the CDR3 reads TGTGCCAGCGTACAGATGAACTATGGCTACACCTTC. This translates into CASVQMNYGYTF.

In its sample, this clonotype was seen many times. The chain combines TRBV10-3 with TRBJ1-5; D is unclear. V shed 2 bases and J shed 7 bases, with 18 bases lying between them. The CDR3 sequence is 16 residues long. Germline V gene sequence: CDR1 ENHRY, CDR2 SYGVKD. The CDR3 region is CAISERRLMDSQPQHF. The CDR3 DNA reads as TGTGCCATCAGTGAGCGGAGACTTATGGATAGCCAGCCCCAGCATTTT.

This clonotype was seen only a few times. V gene TRBV10-3 combines with J gene TRBJ2-5; D ambiguous. This CDR3 comprises 13 residues. Germline lookup yields CDR1 ENHRY and CDR2 SYGVKD. V was clipped by 2 bases and J by 0 bases, with 4 bases between them. For the CDR3, the DNA is TGTGCCATCAGTGAGCAGGACCAAGAGACCCAGTACTTC. Protein product: CAISEQDQETQYF.

Concerning this clonotype: This is likely a read error, given that the CDR3 carries no conserved phenylalanine or tryptophan at its end. The rearrangement uses TRBV24-1 and TRBJ2-1; 9 positions match TRBD2. V shed 8 bases, J shed 4 bases, and the junction held 14 bases outside the gene matches. Germline V gene data show CDR1 as KGHDR and CDR2 as SFDVKD. This CDR3 is built from 17 residues. The CDR3 DNA follows: TGTGCCACCATGCGGGGGGGCCATAGTGGACATTACAATGAGCAGTTCCTC. This codes for CATMRGGHSGHYNEQFL.

The chain has TRBV24-1 and TRBJ2-7, with D maybe TRBD1 (5 bases). This CDR3 comprises 14 residues. V was cut by 4 bases and J by 7 bases, with 16 bases left in between. Looked up from germline, CDR1 is KGHDR and CDR2 is SFDVKD. In DNA, the CDR3 is TGTGCCACCAGTGACAGCAGGGTTTTGGGAGAGCAGTACTTC. Encoded protein: CATSDSRVLGEQYF.

The rearrangement joins TRBV5-1 to TRBJ1-6; no clear D gene. Per the germline V gene, CDR1 is SGHRS and CDR2 is YFSETQ. V was pared by 0 bases and J by 9 bases, with 10 bases between. The CDR3 consists of 14 residues. CDR3 sequence reads: CASSLEGLRSPLHF. In DNA form, the CDR3 reads TGCGCCAGCAGCTTGGAAGGGTTGCGTTCACCCCTCCACTTT.

This clonotype has a handful of counts. The V call is TRBV20-1, the J call TRBJ1-6; no clear D. Germline V gives CDR1 DFQATT, CDR2 SNEGSKA (reference sequence). The CDR3 covers 12 residues. Trimming cost V 3 bases and J 7 bases, with 7 bases left between them. CDR3 in amino acids: CSASLVNSPLHF. Here the CDR3 DNA reads TGCAGTGCTAGTCTGGTAAATTCACCCCTCCACTTT.

The chain joins TRBV9 to TRBJ2-3; D perhaps matches TRBD1 (9 bases). The CDR3 runs to 16 residues. Per the germline V gene, CDR1 is SGDLS and CDR2 is YYNGEE. V lost 3 bases to trimming and J lost 6 bases, with 20 bases between them. For the CDR3, the DNA is TGTGCCAGCAGCGATAGCGGGACAGGGATACTGGATACGCAGTATTTT. This encodes CASSDSGTGILDTQYF.

V is TRBV5-1 and J is TRBJ2-7; unclear D gene. CDR1 and CDR2 (germline): SGHRS, YFSETQ. Trimming took off 4 bases at V and 7 bases at J, with 9 bases between the two ends. CDR3 length equals 11 residues. The CDR3 nucleotides read TGCGCCAGCAGCCCTGGGGAAGAGCAGTACTTC. It encodes CASSPGEEQYF.

This clonotype has only a few counts. The rearrangement joins TRBV14 to TRBJ2-5; D is perhaps TRBD2 (5 bases). CDR1 is SGHDN and CDR2 is FVKESK in the germline V gene. Trimming took 0 bases from V and 5 from J, leaving 13 bases between them. The CDR3 covers 15 residues. CDR3 residues: CASSQELTTWETQYF. CDR3 coding DNA: TGTGCCAGCAGCCAAGAGTTGACTACCTGGGAGACCCAGTACTTC.

This chain joins TRBV14 and TRBJ2-3; 10 positions match TRBD1. V was pared by 0 bases and J by 0 bases, with 3 bases of the junction left unmatched. This CDR3 is 17 amino acids long. Looked up from germline, CDR1 is SGHDN and CDR2 is FVKESK. This CDR3 is CASSQDKGQGSTDTQYF. The CDR3 DNA reads as TGTGCCAGCAGCCAAGATAAGGGACAGGGGAGCACAGATACGCAGTATTTT.

This clonotype was counted between two and nine times. The V gene is TRBV25-1, the J gene TRBJ1-2; 8 nucleotides match TRBD1. CDR3 size: 16 residues. CDR1 is MGHDK, CDR2 SYGVNS, per germline. Trimming took 3 bases from V and 4 from J; bases not matched to a gene: 10. CDR3 coding DNA: TGTGCCAGCAGTGACTCGACAGGGGTACGAGTCTATGGCTACACCTTC. Residues: CASSDSTGVRVYGYTF.

This clonotype appeared a few times. This sequence joins TRBV5-1 and TRBJ1-2, with a possible D match to TRBD1 (5 bases). Germline V CDR1 and CDR2: SGHRS, YFSETQ. The CDR3 runs to 16 residues. The V and J ends lost 5 bases and 1 base respectively, with 18 bases between them. The CDR3 nucleotides read TGCGCCAGCAGGCAGGCCGGACAAGGTGATAACTATGGCTACACCTTC. The encoded protein is CASRQAGQGDNYGYTF.

Only one count was recorded for this clonotype. V is TRBV7-8 and J is TRBJ2-7, with D unresolved. CDR1 is SGHVS and CDR2 is FQNEAQ in the germline V gene. The V end was cut by 2 bases, the J end by 3 bases, with 11 bases between. The CDR3 is made up of 14 amino acids. DNA of the CDR3: TGTGCCAGCAGCTTACAGAGATCGGGCTACGAGCAGTACTTC. Translating gives CASSLQRSGYEQYF.

V gene TRBV7-7 combines with J gene TRBJ2-5, with 12 bases fitting TRBD2. The V gene's germline CDR1 is SSHAT and CDR2 FNYEAQ (reference sequence). The CDR3 contains 14 residues. Trimming cost V 5 bases and J 4 bases; bases outside gene matches: 2. The CDR3 DNA sequence: TGTGCCAGCAGCGCGACTAGCGGGAGAGAGACCCAGTACTTC. Encoded protein: CASSATSGRETQYF. Drawing the rest from reference TRBV7-7 and TRBJ2-5, the complete variable domain is GAGVSQSPRYKVTKRGQDVTLRCDPISSHATLYWYQQALGQGPEFLTYFNYEAQPDKSGLPSDRFSAERPEGSISTLTIQRTEQRDSAMYRCASSATSGRETQYFGPGTRLLVL.

The V call is TRBV4-1, the J call TRBJ1-6; tentatively, D is TRBD1 (5 bases). The V gene's germline CDR1 is MGHRA and CDR2 YSYEKL. There are 14 residues in the CDR3. V was pared by 1 base and J by 5 bases, with 6 bases between. The CDR3 spells CASSQVRDNSPLHF. For the CDR3, the DNA is TGCGCCAGCAGCCAAGTCAGGGATAATTCACCCCTCCACTTT.